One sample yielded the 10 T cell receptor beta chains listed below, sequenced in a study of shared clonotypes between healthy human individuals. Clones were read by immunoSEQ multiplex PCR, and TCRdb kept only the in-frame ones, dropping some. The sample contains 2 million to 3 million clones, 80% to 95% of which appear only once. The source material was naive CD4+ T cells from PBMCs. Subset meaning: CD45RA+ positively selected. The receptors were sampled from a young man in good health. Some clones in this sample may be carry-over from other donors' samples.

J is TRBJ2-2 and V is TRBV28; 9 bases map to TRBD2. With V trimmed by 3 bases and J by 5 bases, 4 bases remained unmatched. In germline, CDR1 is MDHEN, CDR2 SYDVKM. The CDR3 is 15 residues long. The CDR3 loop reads CASSLYSGRTGELFF. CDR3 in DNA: TGTGCCAGCAGTTTGTATAGCGGGAGAACCGGGGAGCTGTTTTTT.

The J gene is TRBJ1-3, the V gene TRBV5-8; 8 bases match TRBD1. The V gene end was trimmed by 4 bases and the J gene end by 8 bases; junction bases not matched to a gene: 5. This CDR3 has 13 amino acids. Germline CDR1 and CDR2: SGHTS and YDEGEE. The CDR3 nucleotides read TGTGCCAGCAGCCACAGGGGGGAAGACACCATATATTTT. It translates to CASSHRGEDTIYF.

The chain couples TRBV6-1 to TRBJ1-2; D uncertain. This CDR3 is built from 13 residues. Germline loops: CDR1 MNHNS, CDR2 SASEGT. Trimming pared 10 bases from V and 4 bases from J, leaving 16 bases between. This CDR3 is CATSIGSPYGYTF. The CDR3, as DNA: TGTGCCACCTCGATTGGTTCCCCCTATGGCTACACCTTC.

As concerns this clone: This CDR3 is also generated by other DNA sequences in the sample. CDR3 region: CASSPGRQNTGELFF. DNA of the CDR3: TGTGCCAGCAGCCCAGGGCGTCAGAACACCGGGGAGCTGTTTTTT. The V call is TRBV7-2, the J call TRBJ2-2, with D tentatively TRBD1 (5 bases). Germline CDR1 is SGHTA and CDR2 is FQGNSA. CDR3 size: 15 residues. V was cut by 5 bases and J by 1 base, with 11 bases left in between.

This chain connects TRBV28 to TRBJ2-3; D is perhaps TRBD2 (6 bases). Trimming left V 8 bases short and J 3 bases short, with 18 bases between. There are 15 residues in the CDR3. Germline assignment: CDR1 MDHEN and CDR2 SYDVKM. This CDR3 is CASGNRDSQTDTQYF. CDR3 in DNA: TGTGCCAGCGGGAACCGGGACTCACAAACAGATACGCAGTATTTT.

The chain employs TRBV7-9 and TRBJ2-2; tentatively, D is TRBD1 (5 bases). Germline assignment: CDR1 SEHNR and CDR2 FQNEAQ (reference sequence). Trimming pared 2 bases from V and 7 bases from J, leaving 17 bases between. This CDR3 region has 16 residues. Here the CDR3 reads CASSLPGIMRGGELFF. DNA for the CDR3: TGTGCCAGCAGCTTACCAGGGATAATGAGAGGCGGGGAGCTGTTTTTT.

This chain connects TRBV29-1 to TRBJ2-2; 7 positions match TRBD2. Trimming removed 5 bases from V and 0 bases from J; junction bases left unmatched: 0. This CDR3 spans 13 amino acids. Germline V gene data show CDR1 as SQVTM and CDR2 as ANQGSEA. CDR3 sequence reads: CSVLAANTGELFF. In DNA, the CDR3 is TGCAGCGTTCTAGCGGCGAACACCGGGGAGCTGTTTTTT.

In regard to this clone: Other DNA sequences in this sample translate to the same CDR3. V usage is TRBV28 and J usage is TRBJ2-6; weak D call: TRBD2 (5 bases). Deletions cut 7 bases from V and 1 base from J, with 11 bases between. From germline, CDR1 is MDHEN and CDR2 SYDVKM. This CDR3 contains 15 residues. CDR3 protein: CASNRGSSGANVLTF. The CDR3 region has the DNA TGTGCCAGCAATCGGGGTAGTTCTGGGGCCAACGTCCTGACTTTC.

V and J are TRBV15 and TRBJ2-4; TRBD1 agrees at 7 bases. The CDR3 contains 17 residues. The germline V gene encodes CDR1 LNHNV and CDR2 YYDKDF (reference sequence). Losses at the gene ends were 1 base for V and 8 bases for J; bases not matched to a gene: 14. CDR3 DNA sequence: TGTGCCACCAGCAGAGCCCGATATACGACAGGGCCGGACATTCAGTACTTC. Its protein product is CATSRARYTTGPDIQYF.

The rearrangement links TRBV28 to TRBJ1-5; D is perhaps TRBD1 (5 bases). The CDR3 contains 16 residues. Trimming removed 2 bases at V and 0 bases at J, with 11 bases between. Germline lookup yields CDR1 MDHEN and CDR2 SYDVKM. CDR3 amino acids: CASSLRTGISNQPQHF. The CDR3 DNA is TGTGCCAGCAGTTTAAGAACAGGCATTAGCAATCAGCCCCAGCATTTT. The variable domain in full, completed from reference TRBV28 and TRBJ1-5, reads DVKVTQSSRYLVKRTGEKVFLECVQDMDHENMFWYRQDPGLGLRLIYFSYDVKMKEKGDIPEGYSVSREKKERFSLILESASTNQTSMYLCASSLRTGISNQPQHFGDGTRLSIL.